This T cell receptor beta chain was identified in a study of CD8+ T cells in alopecia areata. At the level of the study: Tofacitinib dosing lasted 6 to 18 months, which was then followed by 6 months off drug.

Regarding this clone: Its antigen is unknown. Relative to the germline gene, one junction end is altered; a read error may explain this.

Germline loops: CDR1 SGHRS, CDR2 YFSETQ. CDR3 length: 13 amino acids. Stated treatment: oral pan-JAK inhibitor, 5-10 mg twice daily. Study findings and constraints: The study found tofacitinib significantly decreased scalp clonality and expanded CD8+ clones among the top 100. Especially in alopecia totalis/universalis, lesional scalp showed greater clonality than normal scalp did. During tofacitinib treatment, many expanded lesional clones remained in scalp and blood.

It was cDNA, reverse transcribed from extracted RNA, that served as the sequencing template. Libraries were prepared by immunoSEQ multiplex PCR; TCRdb keeps only in-frame clonotypes and omits some of them. The top ten hold less than 20% of the sample, which has 95,000 to 100,000 clones, around 60% seen once. The J gene is TRBJ2-1, the V gene TRBV5-1, with D perhaps matching TRBD2 (6 bases). The sequence came from a human donor with alopecia areata. The sample consisted of CD8+ T cells sorted from blood, taken at week 56, from a patient treated with tofacitinib. CDR3 sequence reads: CASSLENRDLRLF. CDR3 coding DNA: TGCGCCAGCAGCTTGGAGAACCGGGACTTAAGGCTCTTC. The variable domain in full, with the rest retrieved from reference TRBV5-1 and TRBJ2-1, is KAGVTQTPRYLIKTRGQQVTLSCSPISGHRSVSWYQQTPGQGLQFLFEYFSETQRNKGNFPGRFSGRQFSNSRSEMNVSTLELGDSALYLCASSLENRDLRLFGPGTRLTVL.